This T cell receptor beta chain was sequenced for a study of blood T cell repertoires in COVID-19. Study-wide background: Both acute and convalescent COVID-19 samples were obtained from the United States, Italy and Spain.

In the source study's methods: Quantification of nucleated cells was approximated via reference gene primer amplification. Profiled with immunoSEQ multiplex PCR; TCRdb holds only in-frame clones, not every one. Clone size and V and J calls were adopted from that table, with D and trimming inferred from the DNA. The sample has about 89,000 clones, 86% seen once; the top ten hold around 1.3%. This clone appeared a few times. V was shortened by 2 bases and J by 1 base, with 6 bases between the two germline ends. The CDR3 has 14 amino acids. Looked up from germline, CDR1 is KGHSH and CDR2 is LQKENI. The source material was peripheral blood. The clonotype comes from a man older than 75 with active or convalescent COVID-19. V gene TRBV18 combines with J gene TRBJ1-3; D gene unclear. The CDR3: CASSPNSSGNTIYF. CDR3 nucleotide sequence: TGTGCCAGCTCACCAAACAGTTCTGGAAACACCATATATTTT.